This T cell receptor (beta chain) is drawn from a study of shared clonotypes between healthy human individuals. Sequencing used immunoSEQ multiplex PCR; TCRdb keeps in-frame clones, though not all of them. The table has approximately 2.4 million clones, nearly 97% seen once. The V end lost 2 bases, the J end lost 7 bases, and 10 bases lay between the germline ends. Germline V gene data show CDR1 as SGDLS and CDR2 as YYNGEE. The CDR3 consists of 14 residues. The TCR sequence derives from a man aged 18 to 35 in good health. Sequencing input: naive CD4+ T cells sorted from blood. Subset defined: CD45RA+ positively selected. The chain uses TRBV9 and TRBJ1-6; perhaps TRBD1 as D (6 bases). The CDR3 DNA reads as TGTGCCAGCAGCGTGGGGGGGACAAATTCACCCCTCCACTTT. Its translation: CASSVGGTNSPLHF. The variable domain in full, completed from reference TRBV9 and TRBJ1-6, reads DSGVTQTPKHLITATGQRVTLRCSPRSGDLSVYWYQQSLDQGLQFLIQYYNGEERAKGNILERFSAQQFPDLHSELNLSSLELGDSALYFCASSVGGTNSPLHFGNGTRLTVT.